These T cell receptor beta chains were read from a single sample in a study of blood T cell repertoires in COVID-19. The data were produced by immunoSEQ multiplex PCR, yet TCRdb's version contains in-frame clones alone and is incomplete. This sample has 150,000 to 200,000 clones, with roughly 86% found just once. Sequencing was performed on peripheral blood. These TCRs come from a man aged 70-80 years with acute or convalescent COVID-19. CDR3s include the opening cysteine and the closing phenylalanine or tryptophan. D genes are given only for firm matches. Expanded clones are given a class, and other clones once, few, many or no size at all.

TRBV6-5	-	TRBJ1-2	-	TGTGCCAGCAGTTACTCGATCCGGGTCTTTGATGGCTACACCTTC	CASSYSIRVFDGYTF
TRBV4-3	once	TRBJ2-2	TRBD2	TGCGCCAGCAGCCAAGAATTCACAGCGGGGCTGGGCACCGGGGAGCTGTTTTTT	CASSQEFTAGLGTGELFF
TRBV5-4	-	TRBJ1-2	TRBD1	TGTGCCACCGTTCGGGACAGGGCCTATTCTTATGGCTACACCTTC	CATVRDRAYSYGYTF
TRBV11-2	-	TRBJ1-2	-	TGTGCCAGCAGCTTAGATCGGGGTTTGGGAAGGCCCATAACCAACTATGGCTACACCTTC	CASSLDRGLGRPITNYGYTF
TRBV4-3	-	TRBJ1-5	-	TGCGCCAGCAGCCAAGATACCGGACACAATCAGCCCCAGCATTTT	CASSQDTGHNQPQHF
TRBV18	-	TRBJ1-1	-	TGTGCCAGCTCAGTATTAGAGGGTGAAGCTTTCTTT	CASSVLEGEAFF
TRBV21-1	once	TRBJ2-6	-	TGTGCCAGTTCAGAGGGAGAGGGGGCGGTTGGGGCCAACGTCCTGACTTTC	CASSEGEGAVGANVLTF
TRBV5-4	-	TRBJ1-2	-	TGTGCCAGCAGCTTGTTTAACAGTAACTATGGCTACACCTTC	CASSLFNSNYGYTF
TRBV30	-	TRBJ2-4	-	TGTGCCTGGAGTGCTTGGGCCAGGGGAAGGGAAAACATTCAGTACTTC	CAWSAWARGRENIQYF
TRBV6-5	-	TRBJ1-6	TRBD1	TGTGCCAGCAGTAGACAGGGGGCTAAGAATTCACCCCTCCACTTT	CASSRQGAKNSPLHF
TRBV11-2	once	TRBJ2-2	TRBD2	TGTGCCAGCACCCCCCTCACTAGCGGGGCGAACACCGGGGAGCTGTTTTTT	CASTPLTSGANTGELFF
TRBV5-1	-	TRBJ1-3	-	TGCGCCAGCAGCTTAGTGAGCTCTGGAAACACCATATATTTT	CASSLVSSGNTIYF
TRBV7-9	-	TRBJ2-3	TRBD2	TGTGCCAGCAGCGCAGACCTCTCGCGGGGGACCACAGATACGCAGTATTTT	CASSADLSRGTTDTQYF
TRBV7-6	-	TRBJ1-6	-	TGTGCCAGCAGCCCAGAGGAAGGACTTACTAATTCACCCCTCCACTTT	CASSPEEGLTNSPLHF
TRBV19	-	TRBJ1-1	TRBD1	TGTGCCAGTAGTATACGGGACAGGGGGCTAGGGACTGAAGCTTTCTTT	CASSIRDRGLGTEAFF
TRBV3-1/TRBV3-2	once	TRBJ2-7	-	TGTGCCAGCAGCCCACCACCCCGGGACAACTCCTACGAGCAGTACTTC	CASSPPPRDNSYEQYF
TRBV2	-	TRBJ2-2	-	TGTGCCAGCCACTACACCGGGGAGCTGTTTTTT	CASHYTGELFF
TRBV6-5	once	TRBJ2-6	-	TGTGCCAGCAGGGCGGGGGCAGGGGACACCAACGTCCTGACTTTC	CASRAGAGDTNVLTF
TRBV5-1	-	TRBJ2-5	-	TGCGCCAGCAGCTTGGAACAGGTAGTAGGGGAGACCCAGTACTTC	CASSLEQVVGETQYF
TRBV6-5	once	TRBJ2-3	TRBD1	TGTGCCAGCAGTTACCAGACAGGGGGCAATGCAGATACGCAGTATTTT	CASSYQTGGNADTQYF
TRBV28	-	TRBJ2-3	-	TGTGCCAGCAGCTCAGGGGGGACCACAGATACGCAGTATTTT	CASSSGGTTDTQYF
TRBV4-2	-	TRBJ2-4	-	TGTGCCAGCAGCCACACCTCGGGAGCAAACATTCAGTACTTC	CASSHTSGANIQYF
TRBV11-2	-	TRBJ1-2	TRBD1	TGTGCCAGCAGCCCTACGGGACAGGGAAGGTATGGCTACACCTTC	CASSPTGQGRYGYTF
TRBV6-2/TRBV6-3	-	TRBJ2-1	-	TGTGCCAGCAGTCTCAGGGAAAGTGAGCAGTTCTTC	CASSLRESEQFF
TRBV5-1	-	TRBJ2-5	TRBD1	TGCGCCAGCAGCTTGGGCGGACAGGGGGCAGAGACCCAGTACTTC	CASSLGGQGAETQYF
TRBV28	-	TRBJ1-1	-	TGTGCCAGCAGTTTTATGGGACTCCCGGGGACTGAAGCTTTCTTT	CASSFMGLPGTEAFF
TRBV28	-	TRBJ1-1	-	TGTGCCAGCAGTTTACGACTCGGGGGAGGCACTGAAGCTTTCTTT	CASSLRLGGGTEAFF
TRBV5-4	-	TRBJ1-1	-	TGTGCCAGCAGCTTGGAGGGCCGGGGCACTGAAGCTTTCTTT	CASSLEGRGTEAFF
TRBV27	-	TRBJ1-6	TRBD1	TGTGCCAGCAGGGCCACTACAGGGGCGGATTCACCCCTCCACTTT	CASRATTGADSPLHF